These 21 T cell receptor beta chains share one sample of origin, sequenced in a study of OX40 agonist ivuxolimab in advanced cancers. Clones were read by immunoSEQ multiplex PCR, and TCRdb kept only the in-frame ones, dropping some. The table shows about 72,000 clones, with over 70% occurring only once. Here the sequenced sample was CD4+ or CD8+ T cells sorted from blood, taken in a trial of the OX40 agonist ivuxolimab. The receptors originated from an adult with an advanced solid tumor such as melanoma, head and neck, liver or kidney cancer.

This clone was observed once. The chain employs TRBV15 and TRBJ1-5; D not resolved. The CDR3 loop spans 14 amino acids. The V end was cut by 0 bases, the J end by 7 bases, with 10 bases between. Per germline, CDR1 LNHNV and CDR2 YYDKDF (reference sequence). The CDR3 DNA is TGTGCCACCAGCAGAGATAAAGAAAGCCAGCCCCAGCATTTT. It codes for CATSRDKESQPQHF.

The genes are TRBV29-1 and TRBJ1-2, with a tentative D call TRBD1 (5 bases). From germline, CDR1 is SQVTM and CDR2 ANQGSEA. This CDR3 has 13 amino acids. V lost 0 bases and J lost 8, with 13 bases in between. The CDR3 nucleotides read TGCAGCGTTGAAGAATTCCGAGAGGGGGGCTACACCTTC. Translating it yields CSVEEFREGGYTF.

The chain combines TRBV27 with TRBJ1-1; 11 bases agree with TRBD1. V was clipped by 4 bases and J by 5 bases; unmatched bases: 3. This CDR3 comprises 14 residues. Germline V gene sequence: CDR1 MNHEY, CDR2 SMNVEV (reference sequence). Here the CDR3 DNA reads TGTGCCAGCAGTTCGGGACAGGGGGGGACTGAAGCTTTCTTT. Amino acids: CASSSGQGGTEAFF.

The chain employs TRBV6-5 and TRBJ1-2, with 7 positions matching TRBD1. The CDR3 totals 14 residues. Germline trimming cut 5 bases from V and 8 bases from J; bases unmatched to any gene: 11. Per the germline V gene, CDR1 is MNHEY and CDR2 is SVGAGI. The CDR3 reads CASSPLGQEEGYTF. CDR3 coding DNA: TGTGCCAGCAGTCCCTTAGGACAGGAAGAGGGCTACACCTTC.

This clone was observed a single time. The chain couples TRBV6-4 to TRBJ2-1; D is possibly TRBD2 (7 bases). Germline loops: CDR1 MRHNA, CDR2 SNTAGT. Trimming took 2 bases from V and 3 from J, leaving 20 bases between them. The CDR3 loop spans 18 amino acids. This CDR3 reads CASSDDPVGGGLYNEQFF. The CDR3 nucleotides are TGTGCCAGCAGTGACGATCCTGTGGGCGGGGGCCTCTACAATGAGCAGTTCTTC.

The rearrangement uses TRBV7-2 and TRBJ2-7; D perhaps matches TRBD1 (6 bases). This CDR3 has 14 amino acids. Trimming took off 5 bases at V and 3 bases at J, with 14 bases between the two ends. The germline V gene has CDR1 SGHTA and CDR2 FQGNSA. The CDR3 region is CASSRGQPSYEQYF. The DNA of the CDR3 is TGTGCCAGCAGCCGGGGACAACCAAGCTACGAGCAGTACTTC.

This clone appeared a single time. The CDR3 reads CASSLVADSYNEQFF. The CDR3, as DNA: TGTGCCAGCAGCTTAGTAGCCGACTCCTACAATGAGCAGTTCTTC. V and J are TRBV7-2 and TRBJ2-1, with D uncertain. The CDR3 extends over 15 amino acids. V lost 1 base to trimming and J lost 0 bases, with 7 bases between them. In germline, CDR1 is SGHTA, CDR2 FQGNSA.

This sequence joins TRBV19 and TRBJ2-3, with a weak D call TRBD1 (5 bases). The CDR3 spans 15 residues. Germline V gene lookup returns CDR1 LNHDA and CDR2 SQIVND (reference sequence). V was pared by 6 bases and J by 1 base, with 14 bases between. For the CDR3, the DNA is TGTGCCAGTAGAGGGGTCCAGTCTGGCACAGATACGCAGTATTTT. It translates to CASRGVQSGTDTQYF. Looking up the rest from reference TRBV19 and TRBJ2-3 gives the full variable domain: DGGITQSPKYLFRKEGQNVTLSCEQNLNHDAMYWYRQDPGQGLRLIYYSQIVNDFQKGDIAEGYSVSREKKESFPLTVTSAQKNPTAFYLCASRGVQSGTDTQYFGPGTRLTVL.

The CDR3 coding sequence is TGTGCCAGCAGCCCGAGGACTAGCGGGAGTCAAAAGACCCAGTACTTC. This encodes CASSPRTSGSQKTQYF. The chain is built from TRBV9 and TRBJ2-5, with 13 bases aligning to TRBD2. With V trimmed by 4 bases and J by 6 bases, 9 bases remained unmatched. This CDR3 comprises 16 residues. Germline V lookup: CDR1 SGDLS, CDR2 YYNGEE.

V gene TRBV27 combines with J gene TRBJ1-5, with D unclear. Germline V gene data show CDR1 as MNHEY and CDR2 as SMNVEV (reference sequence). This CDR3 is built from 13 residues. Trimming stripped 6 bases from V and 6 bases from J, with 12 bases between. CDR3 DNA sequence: TGTGCCAGCAGGTCGGCCTCGGGTCAGCCCCAGCATTTT. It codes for CASRSASGQPQHF.

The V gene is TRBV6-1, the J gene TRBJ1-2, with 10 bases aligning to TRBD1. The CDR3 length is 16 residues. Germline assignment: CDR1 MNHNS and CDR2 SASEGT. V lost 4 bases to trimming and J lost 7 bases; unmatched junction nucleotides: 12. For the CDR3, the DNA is TGTGCCAGCAGTGGAGATGCCGGGACAGGGGTTATTGGCTACACCTTC. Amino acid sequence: CASSGDAGTGVIGYTF.

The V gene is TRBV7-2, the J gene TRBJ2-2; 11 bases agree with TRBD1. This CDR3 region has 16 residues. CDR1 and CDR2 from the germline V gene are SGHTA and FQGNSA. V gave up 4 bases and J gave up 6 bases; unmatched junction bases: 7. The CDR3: CASSWTGGGIAGELFF. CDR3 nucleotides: TGTGCCAGCAGCTGGACAGGGGGCGGAATCGCCGGGGAGCTGTTTTTT. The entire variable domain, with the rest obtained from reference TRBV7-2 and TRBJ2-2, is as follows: GAGVSQSPSNKVTEKGKDVELRCDPISGHTALYWYRQSLGQGLEFLIYFQGNSAPDKSGLPSDRFSAERTGGSVSTLTIQRTQQEDSAVYLCASSWTGGGIAGELFFGEGSRLTVL.

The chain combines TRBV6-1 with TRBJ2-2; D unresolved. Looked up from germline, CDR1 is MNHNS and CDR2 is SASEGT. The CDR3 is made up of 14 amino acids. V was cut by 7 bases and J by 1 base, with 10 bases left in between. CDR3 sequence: CASMAAQNTGELFF. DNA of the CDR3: TGTGCCAGCATGGCAGCCCAGAACACCGGGGAGCTGTTTTTT.

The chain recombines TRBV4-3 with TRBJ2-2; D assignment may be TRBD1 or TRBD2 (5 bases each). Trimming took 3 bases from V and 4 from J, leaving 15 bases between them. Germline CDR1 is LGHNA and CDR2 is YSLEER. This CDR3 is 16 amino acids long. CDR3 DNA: TGCGCCAGCAGCCACTCACTAGGGGCCGGCACCGGGGAGCTGTTTTTT. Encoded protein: CASSHSLGAGTGELFF.

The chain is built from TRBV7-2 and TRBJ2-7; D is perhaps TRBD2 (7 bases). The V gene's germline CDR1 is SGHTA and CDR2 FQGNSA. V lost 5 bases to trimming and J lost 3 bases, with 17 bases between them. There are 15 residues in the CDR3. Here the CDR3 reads CASSLRGDYSYEQYF. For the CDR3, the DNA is TGTGCCAGCAGCCTAAGGGGGGACTACAGCTACGAGCAGTACTTC.

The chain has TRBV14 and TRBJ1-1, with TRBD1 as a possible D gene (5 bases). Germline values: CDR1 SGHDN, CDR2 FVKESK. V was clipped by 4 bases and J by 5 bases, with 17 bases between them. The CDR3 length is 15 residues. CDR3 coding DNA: TGTGCCAGCAGCCCACCATTCAGGGTTGGAACTGAAGCTTTCTTT. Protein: CASSPPFRVGTEAFF.

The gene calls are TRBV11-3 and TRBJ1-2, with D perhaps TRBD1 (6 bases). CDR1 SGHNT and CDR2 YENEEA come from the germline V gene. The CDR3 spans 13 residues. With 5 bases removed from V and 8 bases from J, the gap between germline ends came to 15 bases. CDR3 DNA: TGTGCCAGCAGCCCCAGACAGGTCCTGGGCTACACCTTC. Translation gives CASSPRQVLGYTF.

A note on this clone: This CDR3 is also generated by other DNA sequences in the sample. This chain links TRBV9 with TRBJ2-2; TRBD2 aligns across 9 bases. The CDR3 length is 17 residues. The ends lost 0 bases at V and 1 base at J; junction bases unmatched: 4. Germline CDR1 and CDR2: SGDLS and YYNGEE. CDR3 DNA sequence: TGTGCCAGCAGCGTAGAACGACTAGCGGAGAACACCGGGGAGCTGTTTTTT. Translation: CASSVERLAENTGELFF.

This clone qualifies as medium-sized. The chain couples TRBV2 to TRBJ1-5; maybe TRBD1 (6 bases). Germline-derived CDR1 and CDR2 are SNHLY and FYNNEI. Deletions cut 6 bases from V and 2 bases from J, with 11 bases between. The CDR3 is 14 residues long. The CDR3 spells CASSRDIGNQPQHF. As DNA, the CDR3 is TGTGCCAGCAGCCGGGACATAGGCAATCAGCCCCAGCATTTT.

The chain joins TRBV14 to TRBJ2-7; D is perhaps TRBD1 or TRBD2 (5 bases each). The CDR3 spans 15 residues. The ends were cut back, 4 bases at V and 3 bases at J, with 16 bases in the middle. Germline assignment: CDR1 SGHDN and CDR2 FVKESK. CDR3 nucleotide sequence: TGTGCCAGCAGCCCAACTACGGGACGAGGCTACGAGCAGTACTTC. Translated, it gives CASSPTTGRGYEQYF.

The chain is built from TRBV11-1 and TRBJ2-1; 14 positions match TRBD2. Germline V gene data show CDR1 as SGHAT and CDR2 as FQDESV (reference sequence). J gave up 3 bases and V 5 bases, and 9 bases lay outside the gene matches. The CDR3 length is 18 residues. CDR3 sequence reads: CASSPGLAGGLLYNEQFF. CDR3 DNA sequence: TGTGCCAGCAGCCCCGGACTAGCGGGAGGCCTCCTCTACAATGAGCAGTTCTTC. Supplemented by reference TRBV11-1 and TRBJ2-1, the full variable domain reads EAEVAQSPRYKITEKSQAVAFWCDPISGHATLYWYRQILGQGPELLVQFQDESVVDDSQLPKDRFSAERLKGVDSTLKIQPAELGDSAMYLCASSPGLAGGLLYNEQFFGPGTRLTVL.